What follows are 16 T cell receptor beta chains derived from one specimen sequenced in a study of blood T cell repertoires in COVID-19 (dated by TCRdb to about 2020). Library preparation employed the immunoSEQ multiplex PCR assay. The immuneACCESS repertoire file appears here via TCRdb, limited to in-frame rearrangements. These files lack a portion of the clones; in checked studies, under half of the deficit traces to unresolved V genes, and the cause of the others is not known. The sample table records some 220,000 clones; approximately 85% of these occur just once. The top ten clonotypes cover approximately 5.2% of the sample. Sequenced input: peripheral blood. The receptor source for this set is a woman between 70 and 85 years old with COVID-19, enrolled during active disease.

The DNA for the CDR3 is TGTGCCAGCAGCCAAGAGGGCGGGGGGGTGAAACTGTTTTTT. Protein sequence: CASSQEGGGVKLFF. This chain connects TRBV3-1 (or the pseudogene TRBV3-2) to TRBJ1-4, with D perhaps matching TRBD1 (5 bases). The CDR3 contains 14 residues. Looked up from germline, CDR1 is LGHDT and CDR2 is YNNKEL (reference sequence). V lost 0 bases and J 11 bases, leaving 13 bases between the germline ends.

This clone occurred once. The chain employs TRBV28 and TRBJ1-6; TRBD1 aligns across 9 bases. There are 15 residues in the CDR3. V trimming: 5 bases; J trimming: 8 bases; junction bases outside the gene matches: 7. Germline CDR1 is MDHEN and CDR2 is SYDVKM. The CDR3 DNA reads TGTGCCAGCAGTGCCTCGGGACAGGGCTATTCACCCCTCCACTTT. Encoded protein: CASSASGQGYSPLHF.

This chain joins TRBV7-2 and TRBJ2-1; D is perhaps TRBD2 (5 bases). This CDR3 region has 19 residues. The V gene's germline CDR1 is SGHTA and CDR2 FQGNSA. Deletions cut 3 bases from V and 0 bases from J, with 21 bases between. DNA of the CDR3: TGTGCCAGCAGCTTTAGGCCGGCGGGTAGAGGTAGCTCCTACAATGAGCAGTTCTTC. It encodes CASSFRPAGRGSSYNEQFF.

This clone was seen only a few times. This CDR3 reads CASSRNRGTMVDTEAFF. The CDR3 bases are TGTGCCAGCAGCCGGAACAGGGGGACGATGGTAGACACTGAAGCTTTCTTT. The V and J genes are TRBV5-6 and TRBJ1-1, with 8 bases that match TRBD1. The CDR3 contains 17 residues. Germline CDR1 and CDR2: SGHDT and YYEEEE. V trimming: 4 bases; J trimming: 3 bases; junction bases outside the gene matches: 14.

This clone appeared a single time. The V call is TRBV5-1, the J call TRBJ2-1, with TRBD2 as a possible D gene (5 bases). Germline V lookup: CDR1 SGHRS, CDR2 YFSETQ. The CDR3 totals 16 residues. The germline V and J ends were trimmed by 0 bases and 5 bases, with 15 bases remaining between them. The CDR3 protein is CASSLVAGLANNEQFF. CDR3 in DNA: TGCGCCAGCAGCTTGGTAGCTGGACTGGCGAACAATGAGCAGTTCTTC.

The genes are TRBV11-2 and TRBJ2-7; 9 bases line up with TRBD1. There are 16 residues in the CDR3. The trim removed 1 base at V and 10 bases at J, leaving 14 bases unmatched. Germline CDR1 is SGHAT and CDR2 is FQNNGV. The CDR3 DNA is TGTGCCAGCAGCTTAGGGATGGGGACAGGGAGAGTATTACAGTACTTC. Protein sequence: CASSLGMGTGRVLQYF. Using reference TRBV11-2 and TRBJ2-7 for the parts outside the CDR3, the full variable domain is EAGVAQSPRYKIIEKRQSVAFWCNPISGHATLYWYQQILGQGPKLLIQFQNNGVVDDSQLPKDRFSAERLKGVDSTLKIQPAKLEDSAVYLCASSLGMGTGRVLQYFGPGTRLTVT.

The J gene is TRBJ2-1, the V gene TRBV5-1; 11 bases map to TRBD1. Germline-derived CDR1 and CDR2 are SGHRS and YFSETQ. There are 19 residues in the CDR3. J gave up 0 bases and V 4 bases, and 12 bases lay outside the gene matches. The DNA for the CDR3 is TGCGCCAGCAGCGCCGGACAGGGGGCCCTTATGGGCTCCTACAATGAGCAGTTCTTC. It specifies CASSAGQGALMGSYNEQFF.

The chain links TRBV19 to TRBJ1-5, with 8 nucleotides matching TRBD1. Losses at the gene ends were 2 bases for V and 1 base for J; bases not matched to a gene: 1. This CDR3 is built from 15 residues. Per germline, CDR1 LNHDA and CDR2 SQIVND (reference sequence). Here the CDR3 DNA reads TGTGCCAGTAGTATACAGGGGGCCAGCAATCAGCCCCAGCATTTT. Its translation is CASSIQGASNQPQHF.

V usage is TRBV5-4 and J usage is TRBJ2-1; 8 nucleotides line up with TRBD2. The CDR3 loop spans 16 amino acids. Germline V lookup: CDR1 SGHNT, CDR2 YYREEE (reference sequence). After removal of 0 bases from V and 4 bases from J, the junction contained 6 bases not matched to a gene. The CDR3 sequence is CASSLGSGMGYNEQFF. CDR3 nucleotide sequence: TGTGCCAGCAGCTTGGGTAGCGGGATGGGTTACAATGAGCAGTTCTTC.

The chain recombines TRBV28 with TRBJ1-2, with 7 bases identical to TRBD1. Per germline, CDR1 MDHEN and CDR2 SYDVKM. Unmatched junction bases numbered 3, after V lost 1 base and J lost 4 bases. This CDR3 is built from 14 residues. CDR3 DNA sequence: TGTGCCAGCAGTTTATTGGCAGGGGGCTATGGCTACACCTTC. It encodes CASSLLAGGYGYTF.

A single count supports this clone. The J gene is TRBJ2-1, the V gene TRBV10-1, with TRBD2 matching 10 bases. V dropped 4 bases and J dropped 8; count of bases not matched to a gene: 8. Germline values: CDR1 WNHNN, CDR2 SYGVQD (reference sequence). This CDR3 is built from 15 residues. The DNA of the CDR3 is TGCGCCAGCAGTGTGGGTAGCGGGAGGATCGATGAGCAGTTCTTC. Encoded protein: CASSVGSGRIDEQFF.

This clone was seen more than once but under ten times. The chain employs TRBV9 and TRBJ2-1; weak D call: TRBD1 (5 bases). V gave up 4 bases and J gave up 5 bases, with 16 bases separating them. The CDR3 is made up of 15 amino acids. The V gene's germline CDR1 is SGDLS and CDR2 YYNGEE. The CDR3 here is CASSPQGNGDNEQFF. The CDR3 DNA sequence: TGTGCCAGCAGCCCTCAGGGAAATGGGGACAATGAGCAGTTCTTC.

V gene TRBV2 combines with J gene TRBJ2-7; TRBD1 aligns across 9 bases. In germline, CDR1 is SNHLY, CDR2 FYNNEI. Losses at the gene ends were 4 bases for V and 3 bases for J; bases not matched to a gene: 4. The CDR3 loop spans 14 amino acids. CDR3 sequence: CASSGDRANYEQYF. The CDR3 nucleotides read TGTGCCAGCAGTGGGGACAGGGCAAACTACGAGCAGTACTTC.

This chain connects TRBV29-1 to TRBJ1-1; 7 nucleotides agree with TRBD1. The CDR3 is 12 residues long. Germline assignment: CDR1 SQVTM and CDR2 ANQGSEA. The trim removed 7 bases at V and 5 bases at J, leaving 7 bases unmatched. The CDR3 region is CSARTGKTEAFF. The DNA of the CDR3 is TGCAGCGCCCGGACAGGCAAGACTGAAGCTTTCTTT.

This clone was observed a single time. The V and J genes are TRBV19 and TRBJ2-2, with 16 bases fitting TRBD2. Germline CDR1 reads LNHDA; CDR2 reads SQIVND (reference sequence). The CDR3 contains 19 residues. J gave up 2 bases and V 10 bases, and 13 bases lay outside the gene matches. The CDR3: CATHTRGLAGGGNTGELFF. CDR3 in DNA: TGTGCCACCCACACCCGGGGACTAGCGGGAGGGGGAAACACCGGGGAGCTGTTTTTT. Drawing the rest from reference TRBV19 and TRBJ2-2, the complete variable domain is DGGITQSPKYLFRKEGQNVTLSCEQNLNHDAMYWYRQDPGQGLRLIYYSQIVNDFQKGDIAEGYSVSREKKESFPLTVTSAQKNPTAFYLCATHTRGLAGGGNTGELFFGEGSRLTVL.

V and J are TRBV28 and TRBJ1-6; tentatively, D is TRBD1 (5 bases). Trimming pared 6 bases from V and 10 bases from J, leaving 16 bases between. Looked up from germline, CDR1 is MDHEN and CDR2 is SYDVKM. The CDR3 has 14 amino acids. This CDR3 reads CASRTRDWGSPLHF. CDR3 nucleotide sequence: TGTGCCAGCAGAACCCGGGACTGGGGATCACCCCTCCACTTT.